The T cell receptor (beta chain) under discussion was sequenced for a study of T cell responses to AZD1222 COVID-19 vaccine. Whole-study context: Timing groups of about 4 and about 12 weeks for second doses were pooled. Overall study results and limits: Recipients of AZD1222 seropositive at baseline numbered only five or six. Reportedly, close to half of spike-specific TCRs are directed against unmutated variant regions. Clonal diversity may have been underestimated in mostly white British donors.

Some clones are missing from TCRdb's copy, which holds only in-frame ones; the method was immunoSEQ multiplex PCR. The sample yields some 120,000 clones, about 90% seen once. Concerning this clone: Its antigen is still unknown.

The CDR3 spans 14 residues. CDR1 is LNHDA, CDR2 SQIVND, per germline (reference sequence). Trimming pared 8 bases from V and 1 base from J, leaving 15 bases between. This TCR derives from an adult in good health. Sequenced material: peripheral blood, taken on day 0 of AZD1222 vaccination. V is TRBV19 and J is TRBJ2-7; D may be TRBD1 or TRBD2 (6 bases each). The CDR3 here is CASGRDTDSYEQYF. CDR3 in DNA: TGTGCCAGTGGGCGGGACACCGATTCCTACGAGCAGTACTTC. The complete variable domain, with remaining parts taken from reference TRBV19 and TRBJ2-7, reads DGGITQSPKYLFRKEGQNVTLSCEQNLNHDAMYWYRQDPGQGLRLIYYSQIVNDFQKGDIAEGYSVSREKKESFPLTVTSAQKNPTAFYLCASGRDTDSYEQYFGPGTRLTVT.